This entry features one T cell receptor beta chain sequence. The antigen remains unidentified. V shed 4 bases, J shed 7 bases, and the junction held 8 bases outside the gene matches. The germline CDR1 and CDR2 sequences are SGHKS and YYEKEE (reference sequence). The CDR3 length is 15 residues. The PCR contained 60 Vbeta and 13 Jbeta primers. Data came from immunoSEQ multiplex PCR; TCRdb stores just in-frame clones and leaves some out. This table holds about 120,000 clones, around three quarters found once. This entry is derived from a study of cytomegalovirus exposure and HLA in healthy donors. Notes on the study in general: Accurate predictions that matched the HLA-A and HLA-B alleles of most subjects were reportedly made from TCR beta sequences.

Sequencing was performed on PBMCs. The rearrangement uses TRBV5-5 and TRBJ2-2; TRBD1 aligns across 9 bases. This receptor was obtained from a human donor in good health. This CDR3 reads CASSLLQGAGGELFF. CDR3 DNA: TGTGCCAGCAGCCTCCTACAGGGGGCAGGCGGGGAGCTGTTTTTT.